One sample yielded the 5 T cell receptor beta chains listed below, sequenced in a study of Graves' ophthalmopathy and Graves' hyperthyroidism. Amplified TCR beta CDR3 regions were obtained using RNA transcripts as template. Following a first-round RT-PCR that used HTBI primers, a second-round multiplex PCR was carried out. TCRdb used MiXCR to reprocess the multiplex PCR reads, holding one entry per CDR3 protein. The table includes 150,000 to 200,000 distinct CDR3 sequences, approximately 40% detected once. The sample was peripheral blood. The receptors here all came from a man aged 25-40 years with Graves' ophthalmopathy.

This clonotype was seen repeatedly, ten times or more. The V and J genes are TRBV11-2 and TRBJ2-2, with 16 bases fitting TRBD2. The J segment lost 8 bases and the V segment lost 5 bases, leaving 8 bases of the junction unmatched. CDR1 is SGHAT and CDR2 is FQNNGV in the germline V gene. This CDR3 has 17 amino acids. The CDR3, as DNA: TGTGCCAGCAGCCCCCCGGGACTAGCGGGAGGGCGGGGGGAGCTGTTTTTT. Amino acids: CASSPPGLAGGRGELFF.

The chain couples TRBV24-1 to TRBJ2-5, with D uncertain. Germline-derived CDR1 and CDR2 are KGHDR and SFDVKD. The CDR3 sequence is 14 residues long. V was pared by 3 bases and J by 3 bases, with 10 bases between. The DNA for the CDR3 is TGTGCCACCAGTGATCCCCGGACGGAAGAGACCCAGTACTTC. Its translation is CATSDPRTEETQYF.

About this clonotype itself: At one boundary the junction diverges from the germline segment, which might be a read error. The genes are TRBV24-1 and TRBJ1-5; weak D call: TRBD1 (6 bases). The germline V gene has CDR1 KGHDR and CDR2 SFDVKD. The CDR3 runs to 13 residues. DNA of the CDR3: TGTGCCACCAGTTCCGGGGGCAAGCAGCCCCAGCATTTT. This encodes CATSSGGKQPQHF.

The rearrangement joins TRBV11-2 to TRBJ1-5, with 10 positions matching TRBD1. V lost 1 base, J lost 2 bases, and 5 bases stayed unmatched. Germline V CDR1 and CDR2: SGHAT, FQNNGV. This CDR3 region has 17 residues. The CDR3 DNA sequence: TGTGCCAGCAGCTTAGGATCCGGGACAGGGGGCAATCAGCCCCAGCATTTT. Amino acids: CASSLGSGTGGNQPQHF.

This clonotype occurred many times. The V and J genes are TRBV12-5 and TRBJ2-5; 8 bases are a match to TRBD2. Germline V gene data show CDR1 as LGHNT and CDR2 as FRNRAP. This CDR3 has 13 residues. CDR3 amino acids: CASKASGQETQYF. CDR3 in DNA: TGTGCCAGCAAGGCTAGCGGGCAAGAGACCCAGTACTTC.